A single T cell receptor (beta chain) is shown here with its context. Its specificity is not known. These data come from a study of beta chain features in type 1 diabetes. Overall study findings and caveats: Among all four CD4+ subsets, Type 1 diabetes patients had TCRB CDR3s that were moderately but significantly shorter.

The study reverse transcribed the entire isolated RNA, so it sequenced expressed TCRB transcripts. Assay used: immunoSEQ multiplex PCR; TCRdb lists only in-frame clones, some missing. The sample holds hundreds of thousands of clones, roughly 15% seen once. Germline lookup yields CDR1 SGHTA and CDR2 FQGNSA. The trim removed 6 bases at V and 7 bases at J, leaving 11 bases unmatched. This CDR3 is 15 amino acids long. The sequence was collected from a man aged 18 to 30 with type 1 diabetes. This chain links TRBV7-2 with TRBJ1-2; 10 nucleotides line up with TRBD1. The sample comprised naive CD4+ T cells from blood. The chain's CDR3 is CASSPTRDRGFGYTF. The CDR3 nucleotides are TGTGCCAGCAGTCCCACCCGGGACAGGGGTTTTGGCTACACCTTC.